These 19 T cell receptor beta chains came from one sample sequenced in a study of T and B cells in COVID-19 patients. TRB rearrangements were amplified by multiplex PCR with BIOMED2 TRB-A/B primers. TCRdb processed the multiplex PCR reads anew with MiXCR; each CDR3 protein has one entry. The sample lists approximately 15,000 distinct CDR3 sequences, under 30% occurring once. Blood genomic DNA input for TRB amplification was roughly 220-500 ng. Sequencing was done on a sample of blood. The receptors here all came from a human donor who had recovered from COVID-19.

The chain couples TRBV18 to TRBJ2-3; D is perhaps TRBD1 (5 bases). CDR3 length: 13 residues. CDR1 is KGHSH, CDR2 LQKENI, per germline. Trimming left V 8 bases short and J 0 bases short, with 9 bases between. The CDR3, as DNA: TGTGCCAGCAACGCAGGGAGCACAGATACGCAGTATTTT. Protein sequence: CASNAGSTDTQYF.

The table lists this clonotype with a few counts. This chain links TRBV27 with TRBJ2-7, with D maybe TRBD2 (6 bases). Trimming removed 5 bases from V and 3 bases from J, with 20 bases in between. Looked up from germline, CDR1 is MNHEY and CDR2 is SMNVEV (reference sequence). The CDR3 has 16 amino acids. In DNA, the CDR3 is TGTGCCAGCAGTCCGCTGGTAACGGGACTCCACTACGAGCAGTACTTC. Its translation: CASSPLVTGLHYEQYF.

This chain links TRBV19 with TRBJ1-5, with no clear D. The V end was cut by 1 base, the J end by 0 bases, with 10 bases between. This CDR3 comprises 16 residues. Germline V gene lookup returns CDR1 LNHDA and CDR2 SQIVND (reference sequence). CDR3 DNA: TGTGCCAGTAGTATAGGCGGCAGTCATAGCAATCAGCCCCAGCATTTT. This codes for CASSIGGSHSNQPQHF.

This clonotype is medium-sized by share. The rearrangement uses TRBV29-1 and TRBJ2-7; 8 bases agree with TRBD1. CDR3 size: 12 residues. J gave up 2 bases and V 4 bases, and 1 base lay outside the gene matches. Per germline, CDR1 SQVTM and CDR2 ANQGSEA. The CDR3 loop reads CSVGDRPYEQYF. The CDR3 region has the DNA TGCAGCGTTGGGGACAGGCCCTACGAGCAGTACTTC.

By sample fraction, this clonotype is medium-sized. This rearrangement joins TRBV29-1 to TRBJ2-5; possible D gene TRBD2, 7 bases. Germline V gives CDR1 SQVTM, CDR2 ANQGSEA. Trimming stripped 7 bases from V and 1 base from J, with 16 bases between. CDR3 length equals 14 residues. CDR3 sequence reads: CSAGALAVQETQYF. CDR3 coding DNA: TGCAGCGCGGGGGCTCTAGCGGTCCAAGAGACCCAGTACTTC. Drawing the rest from reference TRBV29-1 and TRBJ2-5, the complete variable domain is SAVISQKPSRDICQRGTSLTIQCQVDSQVTMMFWYRQQPGQSLTLIATANQGSEATYESGFVIDKFPISRPNLTFSTLTVSNMSPEDSSIYLCSAGALAVQETQYFGPGTRLLVL.

This clonotype has a handful of counts. The chain couples TRBV6-5 to TRBJ2-5; 9 nucleotides agree with TRBD1. The CDR3 spans 16 residues. Trimming at V came to 4 bases and at J to 4 bases, leaving 10 bases not matched to a gene. CDR1 MNHEY and CDR2 SVGAGI come from the germline V gene. The CDR3 reads CASSSPSRTGVETQYF. The CDR3 nucleotides are TGTGCCAGCAGTTCCCCAAGTAGGACAGGGGTAGAGACCCAGTACTTC.

A few counts support this clonotype. V and J are TRBV6-2 or TRBV6-3 and TRBJ2-1; 11 bases match TRBD2. Germline V gene sequence: CDR1 MNHEY, CDR2 SVGEGT. V was clipped by 6 bases and J by 5 bases; unmatched bases: 12. There are 17 residues in the CDR3. The CDR3 DNA reads TGTGCCAGCAGCCTCGTTATACTAGCGGGGGATAACAATGAGCAGTTCTTC. It yields the protein CASSLVILAGDNNEQFF.

This chain uses TRBV6-2 or TRBV6-3 with TRBJ2-3, with TRBD2 matching 9 bases. J lost 5 bases, V lost 7 bases, and 7 bases had no gene match. The CDR3 is 14 residues long. Germline CDR1 and CDR2: MNHEY and SVGEGT. The CDR3: CASIRRGGGDTQYF. Here the CDR3 DNA reads TGTGCCAGCATCCGGCGGGGGGGTGGAGATACGCAGTATTTT.

The chain links TRBV19 to TRBJ1-4; D gene uncertain. The CDR3 is 14 residues long. Germline V lookup: CDR1 LNHDA, CDR2 SQIVND (reference sequence). V lost 1 base, J lost 7 bases, and 10 bases lay in between. The CDR3 spells CASSIVVGSEKLFF. The CDR3 DNA is TGTGCCAGTAGTATAGTGGTCGGAAGTGAAAAACTGTTTTTT.

The chain carries TRBV25-1 and TRBJ2-3, with D unresolved. The CDR3 runs to 14 residues. In germline, CDR1 is MGHDK, CDR2 SYGVNS. Trimming stripped 8 bases from V and 4 bases from J, with 16 bases between. The CDR3 here is CASVNLKEPDTQYF. DNA for the CDR3: TGTGCCAGCGTCAACCTGAAGGAACCAGATACGCAGTATTTT.

This clonotype showed up just a few times. The chain carries TRBV6-5 and TRBJ2-3; D may be TRBD2 (5 bases). CDR1 is MNHEY, CDR2 SVGAGI, per germline. V lost 4 bases to trimming and J lost 3 bases, with 14 bases between them. The CDR3 covers 15 residues. In DNA, the CDR3 is TGTGCCAGCAGTTCAACTAGTATGGGTACAGATACGCAGTATTTT. As protein: CASSSTSMGTDTQYF.

This clonotype was detected only a few times. V usage is TRBV11-3 and J usage is TRBJ1-1; 11 bases match TRBD1. The V segment lost 4 bases and the J segment 0 bases; nucleotides outside the gene matches: 10. Germline values: CDR1 SGHNT, CDR2 YENEEA. The length of the CDR3 is 18 residues. The CDR3 coding sequence is TGTGCCAGCAGCTACCGGGCCGGGACAGGGGGGGTGAACACTGAAGCTTTCTTT. As protein: CASSYRAGTGGVNTEAFF. Full variable domain (outside the CDR3, taken from reference TRBV11-3 and TRBJ1-1): EAGVVQSPRYKIIEKKQPVAFWCNPISGHNTLYWYLQNLGQGPELLIRYENEEAVDDSQLPKDRFSAERLKGVDSTLKIQPAELGDSAVYLCASSYRAGTGGVNTEAFFGQGTRLTVV.

The chain is built from TRBV5-1 and TRBJ2-3; 8 bases align to TRBD2. Trimming took 1 base from V and 4 from J; bases not matched to a gene: 5. Per the germline V gene, CDR1 is SGHRS and CDR2 is YFSETQ. This CDR3 has 15 residues. The chain's CDR3 is CASSLQAGDSDTQYF. The DNA for the CDR3 is TGCGCCAGCAGCTTGCAAGCGGGAGACTCAGATACGCAGTATTTT.

The CDR3 nucleotides read TGTGCCAGCAGGAATCAGGGGTTTGGTTCACCCCTCCACTTT. As protein: CASRNQGFGSPLHF. The V call is TRBV6-5, the J call TRBJ1-6; weak D call: TRBD1 (6 bases). The CDR3 length is 14 residues. CDR1 is MNHEY and CDR2 is SVGAGI in the germline V gene. Trimming took 6 bases from V and 9 from J, leaving 15 bases between them.

The gene calls are TRBV5-1 and TRBJ2-1, with 9 nucleotides matching TRBD2. CDR1 and CDR2 (germline): SGHRS, YFSETQ. Trimming at V came to 4 bases and at J to 4 bases, leaving 9 bases not matched to a gene. This CDR3 has 16 residues. The CDR3 nucleotides read TGCGCCAGCAGCGGCGCGGGAGGGACTCGGTACAATGAGCAGTTCTTC. Protein sequence: CASSGAGGTRYNEQFF.

This clonotype was recorded a few times. The chain links TRBV18 to TRBJ2-7, with 8 bases that match TRBD1. In germline, CDR1 is KGHSH, CDR2 LQKENI. The J segment lost 0 bases and the V segment lost 4 bases, leaving 8 bases of the junction unmatched. The CDR3 loop spans 16 amino acids. CDR3 coding DNA: TGTGCCAGCTCACTGGGGACAGGCCGCCTCTCCTACGAGCAGTACTTC. Its translation is CASSLGTGRLSYEQYF.

A remark on this clonotype: A read error may explain this, as a much larger clone is one base away. V usage is TRBV30 and J usage is TRBJ2-7; a possible D gene is TRBD2 (6 bases). The CDR3 extends over 14 amino acids. CDR1 and CDR2 (germline): GTSNPN, SVGIG (reference sequence). V was cut by 2 bases and J by 3 bases, with 14 bases left in between. CDR3 in amino acids: CAWSHLSGVYEQYF. The CDR3 DNA is TGTGCCTGGAGTCACCTTTCGGGGGTCTACGAGCAGTACTTC.

The rearrangement links TRBV20-1 to TRBJ1-4; the D is unclear. V lost 6 bases and J lost 0, with 11 bases in between. The CDR3 length is 14 residues. CDR1 is DFQATT and CDR2 is SNEGSKA in the germline V gene (reference sequence). The CDR3 region is CSASREATNEKLFF. CDR3 coding DNA: TGCAGTGCCTCCCGAGAGGCAACTAATGAAAAACTGTTTTTT.

This clonotype was counted many times. The chain is built from TRBV7-6 and TRBJ1-4, with 7 bases that match TRBD1. Trimming took 5 bases from V and 8 from J; bases not matched to a gene: 8. Germline lookup yields CDR1 SGHVS and CDR2 FNYEAQ. CDR3 size: 14 residues. The CDR3 DNA reads TGTGCCAGCAGCCGACAGGGATCGAGCGAAAAACTGTTTTTT. As protein: CASSRQGSSEKLFF.